This TCR beta chain stems from a study of T cell responses to AZD1222 COVID-19 vaccine. Study results and caveats: Baseline serostatus was positive in only a handful of AZD1222 recipients.

Trimming took 8 bases from V and 2 from J, leaving 12 bases between them. The CDR3 is 13 amino acids. Concerning this clone itself: Its antigen is unidentified.

The data were produced by immunoSEQ multiplex PCR, yet TCRdb's version contains in-frame clones alone and is incomplete. The sample has about 150,000 clones, about 93% seen once. V usage is TRBV12-3 or TRBV12-4 and J usage is TRBJ1-1; maybe TRBD1 (6 bases). This clonotype was sampled from an adult in good health. The sample here was peripheral blood, taken on day 0 of AZD1222 vaccination. CDR3 nucleotides: TGTGCCAGCGTCGACAGGCTAAACACTGAAGCTTTCTTT. Translation gives CASVDRLNTEAFF.